This is a list of T cell receptor beta chains from one sample in a study of blood T cell repertoires in COVID-19. Using immunoSEQ multiplex PCR, the repertoire was profiled, and TCRdb retains in-frame clones only, with some absent. The data hold about 43,000 clones, with approximately 90% observed a single time. Sequenced input: peripheral blood. The receptors originated from a woman of 80 years or more with active COVID-19. CDR3s include the opening cysteine and the closing phenylalanine or tryptophan. Only some rows state a clone size, as once, few, many or a class for expanded clones.

clone_size: .; cdr3_length: 13; v_call: TRBV6-5; cdr3_aa: CASRQSANYGYTF
clone_size: .; cdr3_length: 16; v_call: TRBV7-8; cdr3_aa: CASSPPLGQGNTEAFF
clone_size: .; cdr3_length: 16; v_call: TRBV19; cdr3_aa: CASSRQGQFSNQPQHF
clone_size: .; cdr3_length: 14; v_call: TRBV7-9; cdr3_aa: CASSLAGGGQPQHF
clone_size: .; cdr3_length: 13; v_call: TRBV24-1; cdr3_aa: CATSDLSASGAFF
clone_size: .; cdr3_length: 14; v_call: TRBV13; cdr3_aa: CASSPRTGGNEQFF
clone_size: .; cdr3_length: 14; v_call: TRBV7-9; cdr3_aa: CASSLKAGYETQYF
clone_size: .; cdr3_length: 14; v_call: TRBV2; cdr3_aa: CASRGGGQQETQYF
clone_size: .; cdr3_length: 15; v_call: TRBV25-1; cdr3_aa: CASSDTGVANTEAFF
clone_size: .; cdr3_length: 15; v_call: TRBV7-2; cdr3_aa: CASSDLGAGNQPQHF
clone_size: .; cdr3_length: 13; v_call: TRBV10-1; cdr3_aa: CASSENVGNEQFF
clone_size: .; cdr3_length: 10; v_call: TRBV19; cdr3_aa: CASSLYGYTF
clone_size: once; cdr3_length: 14; v_call: TRBV15; cdr3_aa: CATSRDLGAYEQYF
clone_size: few; cdr3_length: 17; v_call: TRBV6-1; cdr3_aa: CASSVVSASGGAQEQYF
clone_size: .; cdr3_length: 17; v_call: TRBV7-2; cdr3_aa: CASSPGWRRGTQETQYF
clone_size: .; cdr3_length: 14; v_call: TRBV18; cdr3_aa: CASSPTPTSGELFF
clone_size: .; cdr3_length: 16; v_call: TRBV28; cdr3_aa: CASIAGGSSGANVLTF
clone_size: .; cdr3_length: 15; v_call: TRBV6-5; cdr3_aa: CASSYEGQNTGELFF
clone_size: .; cdr3_length: 13; v_call: TRBV5-4; cdr3_aa: CASSQDRVGEQFF
clone_size: .; cdr3_length: 15; v_call: TRBV7-9; cdr3_aa: CASRTQRGNTDTQYF
clone_size: .; cdr3_length: 15; v_call: TRBV6-5; cdr3_aa: CASRVTGGAIGELFF
clone_size: .; cdr3_length: 15; v_call: TRBV28; cdr3_aa: CASRATGQGVYGYTF
clone_size: .; cdr3_length: 13; v_call: TRBV6-5; cdr3_aa: CASSLQGAQVLTF
clone_size: .; cdr3_length: 14; v_call: TRBV28; cdr3_aa: CASSYPGTGAEAFF
clone_size: .; cdr3_length: 13; v_call: TRBV7-3; cdr3_aa: CASSPGQGETQYF
clone_size: .; cdr3_length: 19; v_call: TRBV4-3; cdr3_aa: CASSQEYGQFGGYTGELFF
clone_size: .; cdr3_length: 15; v_call: TRBV5-8; cdr3_aa: CASSLEGRGTLEQFF
clone_size: .; cdr3_length: 15; v_call: TRBV27; cdr3_aa: CASTRTSQTSYEQYF
clone_size: .; cdr3_length: 14; v_call: TRBV19; cdr3_aa: CATSQSGLRETQYF
clone_size: .; cdr3_length: 16; v_call: TRBV28; cdr3_aa: CASSLYTGDSGNTIYF
clone_size: .; cdr3_length: 14; v_call: TRBV18; cdr3_aa: CASSTTGIKDGYTF
clone_size: .; cdr3_length: 13; v_call: TRBV19; cdr3_aa: CASLAGLKETQYF
clone_size: .; cdr3_length: 15; v_call: TRBV7-2; cdr3_aa: CASSLDRTSGNTIYF
clone_size: .; cdr3_length: 14; v_call: TRBV28; cdr3_aa: CASSLGLRGRGYTF
clone_size: few; cdr3_length: 16; v_call: TRBV4-2; cdr3_aa: CASSQEGPRPSGEQYF
clone_size: .; cdr3_length: 13; v_call: TRBV7-2; cdr3_aa: CASSYGQDYEQYF
clone_size: few; cdr3_length: 11; v_call: TRBV20-1; cdr3_aa: CSARGAYEQYF
clone_size: .; cdr3_length: 16; v_call: TRBV24-1; cdr3_aa: CATSDSDRRGTDTQYF
clone_size: .; cdr3_length: 13; v_call: TRBV9; cdr3_aa: CASSVRGDNEQFF
clone_size: .; cdr3_length: 14; v_call: TRBV6-5; cdr3_aa: CASSGRQAQGTQYF
clone_size: .; cdr3_length: 16; v_call: TRBV10-3; cdr3_aa: CAISESPGQGPYEQYF
clone_size: .; cdr3_length: 15; v_call: TRBV6-2/TRBV6-3; cdr3_aa: CASSYPGLAGETQYF
clone_size: .; cdr3_length: 16; v_call: TRBV7-9; cdr3_aa: CASSSKLPGDRTEAFF
clone_size: .; cdr3_length: 14; v_call: TRBV19; cdr3_aa: CASKPGQHNYGYTF
clone_size: .; cdr3_length: 14; v_call: TRBV9; cdr3_aa: CASSVGWGVYEQYF
clone_size: few; cdr3_length: 14; v_call: TRBV19; cdr3_aa: CASRLRELNQPQHF
clone_size: .; cdr3_length: 15; v_call: TRBV28; cdr3_aa: CASKGGTMPGNTIYF
clone_size: few; cdr3_length: 15; v_call: TRBV7-9; cdr3_aa: CASSLAAGLDEKLFF
clone_size: .; cdr3_length: 10; v_call: TRBV25-1; cdr3_aa: CASGPGELFF
clone_size: .; cdr3_length: 17; v_call: TRBV6-2/TRBV6-3; cdr3_aa: CASSRGTGVSGANVLTF
clone_size: .; cdr3_length: 10; v_call: TRBV19; cdr3_aa: CATHSGELFF
clone_size: .; cdr3_length: 17; v_call: TRBV9; cdr3_aa: CASSSMSGTSGKNIQYF
clone_size: .; cdr3_length: 15; v_call: TRBV20-1; cdr3_aa: CSASGQGARTGELFF
clone_size: once; cdr3_length: 17; v_call: TRBV4-2; cdr3_aa: CASSQDSGTGGRYGYTF
clone_size: few; cdr3_length: 15; v_call: TRBV5-8; cdr3_aa: CASGRTGGGTGELFF
clone_size: .; cdr3_length: 16; v_call: TRBV5-4; cdr3_aa: CASSNLGQGRGETQYF
clone_size: .; cdr3_length: 15; v_call: TRBV27; cdr3_aa: CASSLRASSGNEQFF
clone_size: .; cdr3_length: 12; v_call: TRBV24-1; cdr3_aa: CATSARVGGYTF
clone_size: medium-sized; cdr3_length: 18; v_call: TRBV5-6; cdr3_aa: CASSLAGRGGLVTDTQYF
clone_size: .; cdr3_length: 12; v_call: TRBV29-1; cdr3_aa: CSVEGNSPEAFF